Listed here are 4 T cell receptor beta chains from one sample, sequenced in a study of T-cell reconstitution after alpha-beta-depleted transplantation in children. Unique molecular identifiers were incorporated when the TCRbeta library was constructed. TCRdb recomputed calls from the PCR reads with MiXCR, one row per CDR3 protein. The table lists about 640,000 distinct CDR3 sequences, 13% of them singletons. The source was PBMCs, mostly from graft donor cells, collected 360 days after TCRalphabeta/CD19-depleted stem cell transplant. Every receptor here comes from a male patient aged 10 to 17 who had a stem cell transplant for acute myeloid leukemia, so the T cells may come from the graft donor.

This clonotype showed up just a few times. CDR3 nucleotides: TGCAGTGCTAGTATCTTACTCAGGGAGCAGTACTTC. Encoded protein: CSASILLREQYF. The V call is TRBV20-1, the J call TRBJ2-7; D gene ambiguous. Germline CDR1 is DFQATT and CDR2 is SNEGSKA (reference sequence). The CDR3 loop spans 12 amino acids. V was clipped by 3 bases and J by 7 bases, with 13 bases between them.

This clonotype has just a few counts. CDR3 sequence: CSARDFGGRRSPEQYF. CDR3 sequence (DNA): TGCAGTGCTAGAGATTTTGGCGGGAGGAGGTCTCCCGAGCAGTACTTC. The chain combines TRBV20-1 with TRBJ2-7; 8 bases align to TRBD2. The CDR3 is 16 amino acids. V shed 0 bases, J shed 6 bases, and the junction held 13 bases outside the gene matches. Germline loops: CDR1 DFQATT, CDR2 SNEGSKA (reference sequence).

The table lists this clonotype with a few counts. The chain employs TRBV5-1 and TRBJ2-7; D is uncertain. The CDR3 has 14 residues. Looked up from germline, CDR1 is SGHRS and CDR2 is YFSETQ. The ends were cut back, 4 bases at V and 2 bases at J, with 13 bases in the middle. The CDR3 loop reads CASSRSYSAYEQYF. Here the CDR3 DNA reads TGCGCCAGCAGCCGGAGTTATTCAGCCTACGAGCAGTACTTC.

A remark on this clonotype: The junction departs from the called germline gene at one end, perhaps through a read error. V gene TRBV30 combines with J gene TRBJ2-1; 9 positions match TRBD2. Germline-derived CDR1 and CDR2 are GTSNPN and SVGIG (reference sequence). The CDR3 sequence is 16 residues long. The CDR3 DNA is TGTGGCTGGAGTGTAATGGGTGCGGGAGGGCCAGGTGAGCAGTTCTTC. It yields the protein CGWSVMGAGGPGEQFF.